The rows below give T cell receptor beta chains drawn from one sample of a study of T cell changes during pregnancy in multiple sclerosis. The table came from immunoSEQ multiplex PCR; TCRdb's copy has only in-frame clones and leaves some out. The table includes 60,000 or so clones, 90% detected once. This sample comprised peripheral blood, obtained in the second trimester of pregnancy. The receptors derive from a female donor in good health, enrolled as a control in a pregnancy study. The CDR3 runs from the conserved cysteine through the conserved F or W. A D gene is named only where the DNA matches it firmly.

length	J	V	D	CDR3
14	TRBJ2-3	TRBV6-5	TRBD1	CASSGDRVTDTQYF
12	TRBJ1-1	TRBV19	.	CASSGRVTEAFF
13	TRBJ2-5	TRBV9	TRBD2	CASSGVAGETQYF
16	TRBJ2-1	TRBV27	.	CASSSYDASSYNEQFF
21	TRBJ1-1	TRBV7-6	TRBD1	CASSLHHGATVRRDRNTEAFF
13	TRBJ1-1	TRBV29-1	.	CSVESQVNTEAFF
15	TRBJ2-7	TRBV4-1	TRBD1	CASSQESGGNYEQYF
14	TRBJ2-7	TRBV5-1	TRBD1	CASRSDRGAGEQYF
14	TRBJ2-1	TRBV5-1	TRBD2	CASADSGYYNEQFF
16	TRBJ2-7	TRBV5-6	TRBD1	CASSLPGTGPFYEQYF